A single sample gave rise to the 20 T cell receptor beta chains below, sequenced in a study of control samples from healthy donors and cancer patients. The assay was immunoSEQ multiplex PCR, and TCRdb's table has in-frame clones only and misses some. The data contain about 70,000 clones, approximately 84% of them singletons. The sequenced material came from blood. Source of these receptors: a man aged 50 to 60 in good health.

The V and J genes are TRBV6-5 and TRBJ1-4, with D possibly matching TRBD1 (6 bases). Trimming left V 6 bases short and J 7 bases short, with 15 bases between. Germline V gives CDR1 MNHEY, CDR2 SVGAGI. CDR3 length equals 14 residues. As DNA, the CDR3 is TGTGCCAGCAGCCGTACAGGGAATCGTGAAAAACTGTTTTTT. Translating it yields CASSRTGNREKLFF.

The chain is built from TRBV29-1 and TRBJ2-7; the D gene could be TRBD1 or TRBD2 (7 bases each). This CDR3 contains 15 residues. CDR1 and CDR2 (germline): SQVTM, ANQGSEA. V was pared by 4 bases and J by 0 bases, with 16 bases between. The CDR3 reads CSVGGGQTLSYEQYF. For the CDR3, the DNA is TGCAGCGTTGGGGGGGGACAGACCCTCTCCTACGAGCAGTACTTC.

The chain uses TRBV7-2 and TRBJ1-1; 7 bases match TRBD1. The CDR3 is 13 residues long. Germline values: CDR1 SGHTA, CDR2 FQGNSA. With V trimmed by 2 bases and J by 5 bases, 2 bases remained unmatched. CDR3 loop: CASSLNRGTEAFF. The CDR3 nucleotides read TGTGCCAGCAGCTTAAACAGGGGAACTGAAGCTTTCTTT. Filled out from reference TRBV7-2 and TRBJ1-1, the complete variable domain reads GAGVSQSPSNKVTEKGKDVELRCDPISGHTALYWYRQSLGQGLEFLIYFQGNSAPDKSGLPSDRFSAERTGGSVSTLTIQRTQQEDSAVYLCASSLNRGTEAFFGQGTRLTVV.

As DNA, the CDR3 is TGTGCCAGCAGCGGGGGGTTGATGGGAAATTCACCCCTCCACTTT. Amino acid sequence: CASSGGLMGNSPLHF. The chain is built from TRBV9 and TRBJ1-6; the D gene is possibly TRBD1 (5 bases). The CDR3 extends over 15 amino acids. V was clipped by 3 bases and J by 7 bases, with 14 bases between them. Germline loops: CDR1 SGDLS, CDR2 YYNGEE. Full variable domain (outside the CDR3, taken from reference TRBV9 and TRBJ1-6): DSGVTQTPKHLITATGQRVTLRCSPRSGDLSVYWYQQSLDQGLQFLIQYYNGEERAKGNILERFSAQQFPDLHSELNLSSLELGDSALYFCASSGGLMGNSPLHFGNGTRLTVT.

The J gene is TRBJ1-6, the V gene TRBV9, with D tentatively TRBD1 (5 bases). V lost 6 bases to trimming and J lost 6 bases, with 16 bases between them. The CDR3 length is 15 residues. Per the germline V gene, CDR1 is SGDLS and CDR2 is YYNGEE. CDR3 in amino acids: CASNSGKGGNSPLHF. The CDR3 DNA is TGTGCCAGCAATTCAGGGAAAGGCGGTAATTCACCCCTCCACTTT.

V and J are TRBV29-1 and TRBJ1-3; no clear D gene. This CDR3 region has 11 residues. With 6 bases removed from V and 4 bases from J, the gap between germline ends came to 7 bases. Germline V gene data show CDR1 as SQVTM and CDR2 as ANQGSEA. The CDR3 DNA follows: TGCAGCGTCCTGATCGGAAACACCATATATTTT. This translates into CSVLIGNTIYF. Combining the CDR3 with reference TRBV29-1 and TRBJ1-3 gives the whole variable domain SAVISQKPSRDICQRGTSLTIQCQVDSQVTMMFWYRQQPGQSLTLIATANQGSEATYESGFVIDKFPISRPNLTFSTLTVSNMSPEDSSIYLCSVLIGNTIYFGEGSWLTVV.

The chain recombines TRBV25-1 with TRBJ2-3, with D perhaps matching TRBD1 (5 bases). The ends were cut back, 6 bases at V and 2 bases at J, with 15 bases in the middle. This CDR3 has 15 amino acids. Germline assignment: CDR1 MGHDK and CDR2 SYGVNS. CDR3: CASRGLDKITDTQYF. Here the CDR3 DNA reads TGTGCCAGCAGGGGGCTGGACAAGATCACAGATACGCAGTATTTT.

The chain uses TRBV4-3 and TRBJ1-4, with 7 bases that match TRBD1. This CDR3 region has 14 residues. The germline gives CDR1 LGHNA, CDR2 YSLEER. Trimming cost V 1 base and J 11 bases; bases outside gene matches: 7. CDR3 nucleotide sequence: TGCGCCAGCAGCCAAGCTAGGGGGCCGGGGAAACTGTTTTTT. Amino acid sequence: CASSQARGPGKLFF.

The rearrangement joins TRBV6-2 or TRBV6-3 to TRBJ2-1; 13 nucleotides match TRBD2. Per the germline V gene, CDR1 is MNHEY and CDR2 is SVGEGT. V lost 0 bases, J lost 0 bases, and 8 bases stayed unmatched. The CDR3 is 20 amino acids. The CDR3 nucleotides read TGTGCCAGCAGTTACTCGGGACTAGCGGGGACTGTGAGCTCCTACAATGAGCAGTTCTTC. Translation: CASSYSGLAGTVSSYNEQFF.

The chain couples TRBV2 to TRBJ1-1, with a tentative D call TRBD1 (5 bases). Looked up from germline, CDR1 is SNHLY and CDR2 is FYNNEI. The CDR3 consists of 17 residues. V was cut by 6 bases and J by 6 bases, with 26 bases left in between. CDR3 bases: TGTGCCAGCAGCTCCGGGACCAGAGCAGTGGATAGGGCTGAAGCTTTCTTT. It translates to CASSSGTRAVDRAEAFF. The full variable domain, in which reference TRBV2 and TRBJ1-1 provide the parts outside the CDR3, is EPEVTQTPSHQVTQMGQEVILRCVPISNHLYFYWYRQILGQKVEFLVSFYNNEISEKSEIFDDQFSVERPDGSNFTLKIRSTKLEDSAMYFCASSSGTRAVDRAEAFFGQGTRLTVV.

This sequence joins TRBV28 and TRBJ1-5; D is uncertain. Per germline, CDR1 MDHEN and CDR2 SYDVKM. Trimming removed 7 bases at V and 1 base at J, with 11 bases between. The CDR3 is 14 amino acids. The CDR3 nucleotides read TGTGCCAGCACCACTGGACGGAGCAATCAGCCCCAGCATTTT. As protein: CASTTGRSNQPQHF.

The genes are TRBV5-5 and TRBJ1-6; D is ambiguous. V was clipped by 4 bases and J by 7 bases, with 15 bases between them. This CDR3 region has 15 residues. Germline loops: CDR1 SGHKS, CDR2 YYEKEE (reference sequence). Here the CDR3 DNA reads TGTGCCAGCAGCACGAGAAGAGCAGACAATTCACCCCTCCACTTT. Encoded protein: CASSTRRADNSPLHF. Using reference TRBV5-5 and TRBJ1-6 for the parts outside the CDR3, the full variable domain is DAGVTQSPTHLIKTRGQQVTLRCSPISGHKSVSWYQQVLGQGPQFIFQYYEKEERGRGNFPDRFSARQFPNYSSELNVNALLLGDSALYLCASSTRRADNSPLHFGNGTRLTVT.

J is TRBJ1-3 and V is TRBV14; the D gene is possibly TRBD1 (5 bases). The ends were cut back, 1 base at V and 1 base at J, with 11 bases in the middle. Germline V gene sequence: CDR1 SGHDN, CDR2 FVKESK. This CDR3 spans 16 amino acids. The DNA of the CDR3 is TGTGCCAGCAGCCAAGGCCCTGCAGGGTCTGGAAACACCATATATTTT. Translation gives CASSQGPAGSGNTIYF.

This rearrangement joins TRBV18 to TRBJ2-7, with a possible D match to TRBD2 (6 bases). From germline, CDR1 is KGHSH and CDR2 LQKENI. Trimming took off 0 bases at V and 0 bases at J, with 9 bases between the two ends. CDR3 length equals 15 residues. CDR3 nucleotides: TGTGCCAGCTCACCACCTGGGGGAGGCTCCTACGAGCAGTACTTC. Translated, it gives CASSPPGGGSYEQYF. Using reference TRBV18 and TRBJ2-7 for the parts outside the CDR3, the full variable domain is NAGVMQNPRHLVRRRGQEARLRCSPMKGHSHVYWYRQLPEEGLKFMVYLQKENIIDESGMPKERFSAEFPKEGPSILRIQQVVRGDSAAYFCASSPPGGGSYEQYFGPGTRLTVT.

The V and J genes are TRBV12-3 or TRBV12-4 and TRBJ1-2; 8 bases fit TRBD1. J gave up 8 bases and V 3 bases, and 5 bases lay outside the gene matches. CDR3 size: 13 residues. For the CDR3, the DNA is TGTGCCAGCAGTTTGCCGGCAGGGGGCGGCTACACCTTC. Its translation is CASSLPAGGGYTF.

The table lists this clone with a few counts. This chain connects TRBV4-3 to TRBJ2-1, with D possibly matching TRBD2 (5 bases). The CDR3 runs to 14 residues. Trimming cost V 0 bases and J 10 bases, with 13 bases left between them. Germline CDR1 is LGHNA and CDR2 is YSLEER. The CDR3 spells CASSQDPTSQEQFF. The CDR3 DNA sequence: TGCGCCAGCAGCCAAGATCCCACTAGTCAAGAGCAGTTCTTC.

This clone has just one count. The V call is TRBV14, the J call TRBJ2-3; maybe TRBD2 (5 bases). The CDR3 contains 15 residues. Looked up from germline, CDR1 is SGHDN and CDR2 is FVKESK. V was trimmed by 6 bases and J by 4 bases, leaving 17 bases between them. This CDR3 reads CASRRTAGVSDTQYF. The CDR3 nucleotides read TGTGCCAGCAGACGGACTGCCGGGGTTTCAGATACGCAGTATTTT.

V and J are TRBV9 and TRBJ2-1, with 10 bases fitting TRBD2. The V gene's germline CDR1 is SGDLS and CDR2 YYNGEE. The CDR3 loop spans 15 amino acids. Trimming cost V 0 bases and J 8 bases; bases outside gene matches: 5. The DNA of the CDR3 is TGTGCCAGCAGCGTAGAGAGCGGGGGGGCTTATGAGCAGTTCTTC. As protein: CASSVESGGAYEQFF.

CDR3 residues: CASSQDMITGVAGNTIYF. The DNA for the CDR3 is TGCGCCAGCAGCCAGGACATGATAACAGGGGTAGCTGGAAACACCATATATTTT. The rearrangement links TRBV4-3 to TRBJ1-3, with 7 bases that match TRBD1. Looked up from germline, CDR1 is LGHNA and CDR2 is YSLEER. J lost 2 bases, V lost 3 bases, and 13 bases had no gene match. There are 18 residues in the CDR3.

This clone turned up a few times. V usage is TRBV7-2 and J usage is TRBJ1-3; unclear D gene. Germline V gives CDR1 SGHTA, CDR2 FQGNSA. V lost 3 bases and J lost 9, with 21 bases in between. The CDR3 extends over 16 amino acids. The CDR3 DNA reads as TGTGCCAGCAGCTTCATGCCGGGCTCCCAAATCGGCACCATATATTTT. It specifies CASSFMPGSQIGTIYF.